These 28 T cell receptor beta chains came from one sample sequenced in a study of CD8 T cells in Susac syndrome. Random hexamers served to reverse transcribe about 0.45 to 1 ug RNA. TCRdb independently ran MiXCR on the immunoSEQ multiplex PCR reads; one entry per CDR3 protein. The table includes under 150,000 distinct CDR3 sequences, nearly 97% detected once. What was sequenced was CD4+ T cells from PBMCs. These receptor sequences come from a human donor with Susac syndrome.

The J gene is TRBJ1-2, the V gene TRBV20-1; possibly TRBD1 for D (5 bases). Trimming took off 7 bases at V and 3 bases at J, with 15 bases between the two ends. The CDR3 sequence is 13 residues long. Germline assignment: CDR1 DFQATT and CDR2 SNEGSKA (reference sequence). The CDR3 coding sequence is TGCAGTGTTATCCCGGGAGGGGACTATGGCTACACCTTC. Its protein is CSVIPGGDYGYTF.

The rearrangement links TRBV7-3 to TRBJ2-2; D is unclear. The CDR3 contains 11 residues. Germline V gene lookup returns CDR1 SGHTA and CDR2 FQGTGA. The V end lost 8 bases, the J end lost 3 bases, and 4 bases lay between the germline ends. Written as DNA, the CDR3 is TGTGCCAGCGGTGACACCGGGGAGCTGTTTTTT. Translated: CASGDTGELFF.

The V call is TRBV6-5, the J call TRBJ2-1; tentatively, D is TRBD1 or TRBD2 (7 bases each). Germline lookup yields CDR1 MNHEY and CDR2 SVGAGI. V lost 5 bases and J lost 3, with 11 bases in between. The CDR3 has 14 residues. The CDR3 DNA reads as TGTGCCAGCAGTCCAGGGGGGGACTACAATGAGCAGTTCTTC. This codes for CASSPGGDYNEQFF.

The chain is built from TRBV14 and TRBJ1-2, with 7 bases identical to TRBD1. Germline-derived CDR1 and CDR2 are SGHDN and FVKESK. This CDR3 spans 13 amino acids. V trimming: 4 bases; J trimming: 6 bases; junction bases outside the gene matches: 5. CDR3 sequence: CASSPTGRDGYTF. The CDR3 DNA is TGTGCCAGCAGCCCGACAGGGAGGGATGGCTACACCTTC. The complete variable domain, with remaining parts taken from reference TRBV14 and TRBJ1-2, reads EAGVTQFPSHSVIEKGQTVTLRCDPISGHDNLYWYRRVMGKEIKFLLHFVKESKQDESGMPNNRFLAERTGGTYSTLKVQPAELEDSGVYFCASSPTGRDGYTFGSGTRLTVV.

The chain links TRBV18 to TRBJ2-3, with D unresolved. Germline CDR1 and CDR2: KGHSH and LQKENI. This CDR3 spans 14 amino acids. V lost 3 bases and J 5 bases, leaving 12 bases between the germline ends. The CDR3 spells CASSPSRTGDTQYF. As DNA, the CDR3 is TGTGCCAGCTCACCCTCCAGAACGGGAGATACGCAGTATTTT.

This clonotype was found once. The rearrangement uses TRBV29-1 and TRBJ1-2; D gene unclear. CDR3 length: 13 amino acids. Germline-derived CDR1 and CDR2 are SQVTM and ANQGSEA. V gave up 3 bases and J gave up 6 bases, with 14 bases separating them. The CDR3 protein is CSVDIVGWNGYTF. Here the CDR3 DNA reads TGCAGCGTTGACATCGTGGGGTGGAATGGCTACACCTTC.

This clonotype was detected only once. The chain carries TRBV6-5 and TRBJ1-2, with TRBD1 as a possible D gene (5 bases). There are 15 residues in the CDR3. Germline CDR1 MNHEY, CDR2 SVGAGI. V lost 10 bases and J 4 bases, leaving 22 bases between the germline ends. CDR3 in amino acids: CATGVSPSPSYGYTF. CDR3 nucleotide sequence: TGTGCCACGGGGGTTTCACCCTCCCCCAGCTATGGCTACACCTTC.

The J gene is TRBJ2-1, the V gene TRBV29-1; D may be TRBD1 (6 bases). The germline gives CDR1 SQVTM, CDR2 ANQGSEA. CDR3 length: 14 residues. Trimming pared 4 bases from V and 0 bases from J, leaving 10 bases between. The CDR3 DNA is TGCAGCGTTGCCCAGGGGAGCTCCTACAATGAGCAGTTCTTC. Its translation: CSVAQGSSYNEQFF.

This clonotype was seen once. The J gene is TRBJ2-7, the V gene TRBV6-5; D gene unclear. The V end lost 6 bases, the J end lost 3 bases, and 6 bases lay between the germline ends. Germline V gene lookup returns CDR1 MNHEY and CDR2 SVGAGI. This CDR3 region has 11 residues. CDR3 region: CASRANYEQYF. CDR3 in DNA: TGTGCCAGCAGGGCCAACTACGAGCAGTACTTC.

The gene calls are TRBV2 and TRBJ2-5, with TRBD2 as a possible D gene (6 bases). Between the trimmed V and J ends, which lost 1 base and 2 bases, there was a span of 11 bases. Per germline, CDR1 SNHLY and CDR2 FYNNEI. The CDR3 contains 15 residues. The CDR3 coding sequence is TGTGCCAGCAGTGAAGGGGGGGTCGTTCAAGAGACCCAGTACTTC. Amino acids: CASSEGGVVQETQYF.

The V gene is TRBV20-1, the J gene TRBJ2-7, with D possibly TRBD2 on 5 matching bases. The germline V gene encodes CDR1 DFQATT and CDR2 SNEGSKA (reference sequence). The germline V and J ends were trimmed by 6 bases and 1 base, with 13 bases remaining between them. The CDR3 runs to 13 residues. The CDR3 spells CSAAWTGSYEQYF. CDR3 nucleotides: TGCAGTGCGGCCTGGACGGGATCCTACGAGCAGTACTTC.

The rearrangement uses TRBV28 and TRBJ2-7; possibly TRBD1 for D (5 bases). Trimming cost V 5 bases and J 6 bases, with 11 bases left between them. The CDR3 extends over 12 amino acids. Germline CDR1 MDHEN, CDR2 SYDVKM. CDR3 sequence: CASSGQGSEQYF. The CDR3 DNA sequence: TGTGCCAGCAGTGGGCAGGGAAGCGAGCAGTACTTC. The full variable domain, with the rest looked up from reference TRBV28 and TRBJ2-7, is DVKVTQSSRYLVKRTGEKVFLECVQDMDHENMFWYRQDPGLGLRLIYFSYDVKMKEKGDIPEGYSVSREKKERFSLILESASTNQTSMYLCASSGQGSEQYFGPGTRLTVT.

The V gene is TRBV15, the J gene TRBJ2-5; D remains unclear. The germline CDR1 and CDR2 sequences are LNHNV and YYDKDF (reference sequence). V dropped 4 bases and J dropped 7 bases, with 16 bases sitting between them. There are 14 residues in the CDR3. CDR3 region: CATSTQTALGTQYF. CDR3 sequence (DNA): TGTGCCACCAGCACCCAAACCGCCCTAGGGACCCAGTACTTC.

The chain employs TRBV28 and TRBJ2-5; possibly TRBD2 for D (5 bases). The CDR3 loop spans 12 amino acids. CDR1 and CDR2 from the germline V gene are MDHEN and SYDVKM. V lost 6 bases, J lost 5 bases, and 10 bases lay in between. This chain's CDR3 is CASRERGETQYF. The CDR3 DNA follows: TGTGCCAGCAGGGAGCGAGGGGAGACCCAGTACTTC.

This clonotype showed up just once. The CDR3 sequence: CASSFFAGNEQFF. CDR3 DNA sequence: TGTGCCAGCAGCTTTTTTGCTGGAAATGAGCAGTTCTTC. The chain carries TRBV5-6 and TRBJ2-1; D is unresolved. The CDR3 runs 13 residues. CDR1 and CDR2 from the germline V gene are SGHDT and YYEEEE. Trimming took off 2 bases at V and 7 bases at J, with 10 bases between the two ends.

The chain has TRBV7-9 and TRBJ2-1; 7 bases are shared with TRBD1. The germline V gene encodes CDR1 SEHNR and CDR2 FQNEAQ (reference sequence). The CDR3 is 17 amino acids. The J segment lost 7 bases and the V segment lost 10 bases, leaving 22 bases of the junction unmatched. The CDR3 DNA follows: TGTGCCACCAGGCCCCCCCCGACAGGGTGGGATGTGAATGAGCAGTTCTTC. Protein sequence: CATRPPPTGWDVNEQFF.

The CDR3 sequence is CASRDFGGTKLFF. Here the CDR3 DNA reads TGTGCCAGCAGAGACTTCGGGGGAACAAAACTGTTTTTT. The chain has TRBV12-3 or TRBV12-4 and TRBJ1-4; the D gene is possibly TRBD1 (5 bases). This CDR3 has 13 residues. Trimming took off 6 bases at V and 10 bases at J, with 15 bases between the two ends.

V is TRBV5-6 and J is TRBJ2-1; TRBD1 agrees at 10 bases. The ends lost 6 bases at V and 6 bases at J; junction bases unmatched: 12. Germline CDR1 SGHDT, CDR2 YYEEEE. The CDR3 length is 16 residues. The DNA of the CDR3 is TGTGCCAGCACCGCTTGGGGGACAGGGGTCGGCAATGAGCAGTTCTTC. It yields the protein CASTAWGTGVGNEQFF.

J is TRBJ2-4 and V is TRBV3-1; D might be TRBD1 or TRBD2, each matching 5 bases. Looked up from germline, CDR1 is LGHDT and CDR2 is YNNKEL (reference sequence). Trimming removed 4 bases at V and 7 bases at J, with 11 bases between. CDR3 length equals 13 residues. Here the CDR3 reads CASSPAGTNIQYF. CDR3 DNA: TGTGCCAGCAGCCCCGCAGGGACGAACATTCAGTACTTC.

The J gene is TRBJ2-7, the V gene TRBV20-1; no definite D call. V lost 5 bases and J lost 3, with 17 bases in between. The CDR3 runs 14 residues. In germline, CDR1 is DFQATT, CDR2 SNEGSKA (reference sequence). The CDR3 here is CSALSTNRIYEQYF. The CDR3 nucleotides read TGCAGTGCTCTGAGCACGAATAGGATCTACGAGCAGTACTTC.

The V gene is TRBV6-1, the J gene TRBJ2-1, with TRBD2 identical over 11 bases. Germline assignment: CDR1 MNHNS and CDR2 SASEGT. Trimming at V came to 6 bases and at J to 12 bases, leaving 10 bases not matched to a gene. The CDR3 has 14 amino acids. The CDR3 protein is CASRSSGGILVQFF. DNA for the CDR3: TGTGCCAGCAGGTCTAGCGGGGGGATCTTGGTGCAGTTCTTC.

The chain combines TRBV7-9 with TRBJ1-1, with D maybe TRBD1 (5 bases). V was cut by 6 bases and J by 1 base, with 15 bases left in between. Looked up from germline, CDR1 is SEHNR and CDR2 is FQNEAQ (reference sequence). This CDR3 is built from 15 residues. CDR3 sequence: CASSFDLGPNTEAFF. The CDR3, as DNA: TGTGCCAGCAGTTTTGACTTGGGGCCGAACACTGAAGCTTTCTTT.

The J gene is TRBJ2-7, the V gene TRBV10-3, with 7 bases lining up with TRBD1. The CDR3 has 15 amino acids. Germline CDR1 and CDR2: ENHRY and SYGVKD. The junction had 6 bases not matched to a gene; V was cut back by 0 bases and J by 4 bases. The CDR3 DNA reads TGTGCCATCAGTGAGTCTGAGACAGGGACGTACGAGCAGTACTTC. This codes for CAISESETGTYEQYF.

The gene calls are TRBV6-1 and TRBJ2-1; perhaps D is TRBD1 or TRBD2 (5 bases each). Germline CDR1 reads MNHNS; CDR2 reads SASEGT. V was clipped by 6 bases and J by 5 bases, with 23 bases between them. The CDR3 has 17 amino acids. DNA for the CDR3: TGTGCCAGCAGAGACCGGGACCCAGCCCGGCGGAACAATGAGCAGTTCTTC. Protein: CASRDRDPARRNNEQFF.

The chain links TRBV5-1 to TRBJ1-5, with D possibly matching TRBD1 (6 bases). V dropped 4 bases and J dropped 3 bases, with 11 bases sitting between them. Germline V gene data show CDR1 as SGHRS and CDR2 as YFSETQ. There are 14 residues in the CDR3. Here the CDR3 DNA reads TGCGCCAGCAGCCAAACAGGGTTCAATCAGCCCCAGCATTTT. Its translation is CASSQTGFNQPQHF. The whole variable domain, filled in from reference TRBV5-1 and TRBJ1-5, reads KAGVTQTPRYLIKTRGQQVTLSCSPISGHRSVSWYQQTPGQGLQFLFEYFSETQRNKGNFPGRFSGRQFSNSRSEMNVSTLELGDSALYLCASSQTGFNQPQHFGDGTRLSIL.

The chain joins TRBV28 to TRBJ2-7; D remains unclear. The CDR3 is 13 residues long. V lost 5 bases to trimming and J lost 6 bases, with 14 bases between them. The V gene's germline CDR1 is MDHEN and CDR2 SYDVKM. The CDR3 loop is CASSPPGTREQYF. CDR3 in DNA: TGTGCCAGCAGTCCACCCGGCACTCGCGAGCAGTACTTC. The complete variable domain, with remaining parts taken from reference TRBV28 and TRBJ2-7, reads DVKVTQSSRYLVKRTGEKVFLECVQDMDHENMFWYRQDPGLGLRLIYFSYDVKMKEKGDIPEGYSVSREKKERFSLILESASTNQTSMYLCASSPPGTREQYFGPGTRLTVT.

As DNA, the CDR3 is TGTGCCAGCAGCCAAGAGGACCCAGGGGGCGGCTATGGCTACACCTTC. Protein sequence: CASSQEDPGGGYGYTF. The chain recombines TRBV3-1 with TRBJ1-2; 8 positions match TRBD1. Germline loops: CDR1 LGHDT, CDR2 YNNKEL (reference sequence). The junction had 7 bases not matched to a gene; V was cut back by 0 bases and J by 4 bases. This CDR3 region has 16 residues.

This clonotype came up once. The chain couples TRBV2 to TRBJ2-3; unclear D gene. The germline gives CDR1 SNHLY, CDR2 FYNNEI. V gave up 2 bases and J gave up 3 bases, with 9 bases separating them. The CDR3 loop spans 14 amino acids. The chain's CDR3 is CASSEFLGTDTQYF. The CDR3 nucleotides read TGTGCCAGCAGTGAATTTTTGGGGACAGATACGCAGTATTTT.